Given below is one TCR beta chain in context. Its target is not known. Trimming cost V 7 bases and J 6 bases, with 18 bases left between them. Looked up from germline, CDR1 is GTSNPN and CDR2 is SVGIG (reference sequence). The CDR3 is made up of 14 amino acids. This sample stems from a study of radiation and T cells in renal cell carcinoma. General study results and limits: Top tumor clonotypes rose in blood 2 weeks post-radiation, then contracted.

Time point denoted: blood 4 weeks post-SBRT, at nephrectomy. The treatment: 15 Gy SBRT to primary tumor, nephrectomy 4 weeks later. Nephrectomy followed 15 Gy stereotactic body radiation by 4 weeks. The repertoire was sequenced with immunoSEQ multiplex PCR; TCRdb's copy has only in-frame clones and lacks some. The sample yields about 86,000 clones, 70% to 90% seen once. The sequence was obtained from a man aged 45-65 years with renal cell carcinoma. The gene calls are TRBV30 and TRBJ2-2; perhaps TRBD2 as D (5 bases). The sequenced sample was blood, obtained from a patient whose treatment included radiotherapy and nephrectomy. CDR3 sequence reads: CASSPGGYPGELFF. CDR3 DNA: TGTGCCTCGTCCCCGGGCGGGTACCCCGGGGAGCTGTTTTTT.